Detailed here is one T cell receptor (beta chain). The data originate from a study of T cell responses to AZD1222 COVID-19 vaccine. Sequencing used immunoSEQ multiplex PCR; TCRdb keeps in-frame clones, though not all of them. The sample yields about 120,000 clones, approximately 90% seen once. The sequencing here drew on peripheral blood, taken 28 days after the second AZD1222 dose. This TCR was recovered from an adult who received the AZD1222 COVID-19 vaccine.

CDR3 amino acids: CALRPVASTDTQYF. The CDR3 DNA follows: TGTGCCCTCCGTCCTGTGGCGAGCACAGATACGCAGTATTTT. The chain recombines TRBV7-2 with TRBJ2-3; D ambiguous. There are 14 residues in the CDR3. V lost 11 bases and J lost 0, with 15 bases in between. In germline, CDR1 is SGHTA, CDR2 FQGNSA. Drawing the rest from reference TRBV7-2 and TRBJ2-3, the complete variable domain is GAGVSQSPSNKVTEKGKDVELRCDPISGHTALYWYRQSLGQGLEFLIYFQGNSAPDKSGLPSDRFSAERTGGSVSTLTIQRTQQEDSAVYLCALRPVASTDTQYFGPGTRLTVL.